These 25 T cell receptor beta chains were sequenced from one sample in a study of post-analysis software for immune sequencing data. Antigens of these TCRs are unknown. The TCR beta cDNA libraries carried unique molecular identifiers. TCRdb redid the calling of the PCR reads with MiXCR, one entry per CDR3 protein. The table lists 350,000 to 450,000 distinct CDR3 sequences, 30% to 45% of them singletons. Regarding the study as a whole: Relative to controls, patients had a handful of TRBV segments at higher frequency, with TRBV5-6, TRBV5-1 and TRBV20-1 among these.

Sequencing was done on a sample of blood. The receptor source for this set is a girl aged 10-17 years with multiple sclerosis.

V usage is TRBV5-6 and J usage is TRBJ2-1, with TRBD1 identical over 8 bases. J was trimmed by 1 base and V by 0 bases; bases with no gene match: 6. From germline, CDR1 is SGHDT and CDR2 YYEEEE. This CDR3 region has 17 residues. CDR3 sequence: CASSLAHRTGSYNEQFF. For the CDR3, the DNA is TGTGCCAGCAGCTTGGCCCACCGGACAGGGTCCTACAATGAGCAGTTCTTC.

V is TRBV28 and J is TRBJ1-5; the match to TRBD1 covers 7 bases. V lost 6 bases to trimming and J lost 3 bases; unmatched junction nucleotides: 14. This CDR3 is built from 17 residues. Germline assignment: CDR1 MDHEN and CDR2 SYDVKM. This chain's CDR3 is CASSLFSVGQDNQPQHF. The CDR3 DNA sequence: TGTGCCAGCAGCCTCTTCTCCGTCGGACAGGACAATCAGCCCCAGCATTTT.

This clonotype was observed at least ten times. V usage is TRBV7-3 and J usage is TRBJ2-6; D possibly matches TRBD1 or TRBD2 (5 bases each). CDR1 SGHTA and CDR2 FQGTGA come from the germline V gene. V was clipped by 2 bases and J by 0 bases, with 8 bases between them. This CDR3 comprises 16 residues. The CDR3 region has the DNA TGTGCCAGCAGCTTAGCAGGGACCTCTGGGGCCAACGTCCTGACTTTC. It specifies CASSLAGTSGANVLTF.

This sequence joins TRBV14 and TRBJ2-5; 13 bases match TRBD2. This CDR3 contains 18 residues. The V gene end was trimmed by 3 bases and the J gene end by 2 bases; junction bases not matched to a gene: 9. CDR1 SGHDN and CDR2 FVKESK come from the germline V gene. The CDR3 DNA reads as TGTGCCAGCAGCCAGGACCGCGGACTAGCGGGGGTTCAAGAGACCCAGTACTTC. Translating gives CASSQDRGLAGVQETQYF.

This clonotype turned up a few times. The chain links TRBV30 to TRBJ1-2; possibly TRBD1 for D (6 bases). V lost 3 bases and J 6 bases, leaving 14 bases between the germline ends. Germline-derived CDR1 and CDR2 are GTSNPN and SVGIG (reference sequence). This CDR3 spans 13 amino acids. The CDR3 DNA reads as TGTGCCTGGAGGACAAAGGGGACAAATGGCTACACCTTC. It translates to CAWRTKGTNGYTF.

This chain links TRBV9 with TRBJ2-5; possible D gene TRBD2, 5 bases. This CDR3 region has 14 residues. Germline assignment: CDR1 SGDLS and CDR2 YYNGEE. Between the trimmed V and J ends, which lost 0 bases and 1 base, there was a span of 7 bases. DNA for the CDR3: TGTGCCAGCAGCGTAGTCGAGGGCCAAGAGACCCAGTACTTC. Translation gives CASSVVEGQETQYF.

The chain links TRBV28 to TRBJ1-2; TRBD1 might be the D (5 bases). CDR3 length: 15 amino acids. Trimming removed 7 bases from V and 2 bases from J, with 17 bases in between. The germline V gene encodes CDR1 MDHEN and CDR2 SYDVKM. The CDR3 nucleotides are TGTGCCAGCACCCCGCCAGGGATCCTCAACTATGGCTACACCTTC. Its translation is CASTPPGILNYGYTF.

The sample holds a few counts of this clonotype. CDR3 region: CASRPGTGGSGGYTF. CDR3 in DNA: TGCGCCAGCAGGCCCGGGACAGGGGGCAGTGGTGGCTACACCTTC. The chain uses TRBV5-1 and TRBJ1-2, with 12 bases lining up with TRBD1. Germline loops: CDR1 SGHRS, CDR2 YFSETQ. Trimming took 5 bases from V and 7 from J; bases not matched to a gene: 9. CDR3 length: 15 amino acids.

The chain is built from TRBV20-1 and TRBJ2-1; TRBD2 is a possible D gene (6 bases). Germline CDR1 is DFQATT and CDR2 is SNEGSKA (reference sequence). Trimming left V 3 bases short and J 0 bases short, with 18 bases between. CDR3 length: 17 residues. CDR3 sequence (DNA): TGCAGTGCTAGTGCTTCAGGGCGGGGTTCCTCCTACAATGAGCAGTTCTTC. It yields the protein CSASASGRGSSYNEQFF.

The V call is TRBV27, the J call TRBJ2-3; TRBD1 agrees at 9 bases. This CDR3 contains 15 residues. The V segment lost 8 bases and the J segment 5 bases; nucleotides outside the gene matches: 11. Germline V gene data show CDR1 as MNHEY and CDR2 as SMNVEV (reference sequence). CDR3 sequence (DNA): TGTGCCAGCGGATACCGGGACAGGGTCAGAGATACGCAGTATTTT. Its protein product is CASGYRDRVRDTQYF.

Note on this clonotype: Its ends do not fully match the called genes, so a read error is possible. The CDR3 nucleotides are TGCAGCGTTCGAGGACTAGCGGGGGAGATACGCACAGATACGCGGTATTTT. Residues: CSVRGLAGEIRTDTRYF. The chain employs TRBV29-1 and TRBJ2-3; 13 nucleotides match TRBD2. Germline CDR1 SQVTM, CDR2 ANQGSEA. The CDR3 contains 17 residues.

This clonotype was seen a handful of times. The germline gene is not matched at one end of the junction; a read error may be the cause. The chain combines TRBV29-1 with TRBJ2-7, with D possibly matching TRBD2 (6 bases). This CDR3 region has 17 residues. Looked up from germline, CDR1 is SQVTM and CDR2 is ANQGSEA. CDR3 bases: TGCAGCGTTCAAGACAGTATTATCGGGGGTGTTCGTTACGAGCAGTACTTC. It translates to CSVQDSIIGGVRYEQYF.

The rearrangement joins TRBV14 to TRBJ1-1; D might be TRBD1 (6 bases). Germline V gene data show CDR1 as SGHDN and CDR2 as FVKESK. The CDR3 contains 14 residues. Trimming took off 0 bases at V and 6 bases at J, with 11 bases between the two ends. In nucleotides, the CDR3 is TGTGCCAGCAGCCAAGATGGCGGGGGCCCTGAAGCTTTCTTT. Translating it yields CASSQDGGGPEAFF.

Ten or more counts support this clonotype. The chain combines TRBV4-1 with TRBJ2-1; TRBD2 is a possible D gene (7 bases). From germline, CDR1 is MGHRA and CDR2 YSYEKL. The CDR3 runs 16 residues. V lost 0 bases and J lost 7, with 16 bases in between. The CDR3 here is CASSQDGGAIRNEQFF. In nucleotides, the CDR3 is TGCGCCAGCAGCCAAGATGGGGGGGCGATTAGGAATGAGCAGTTCTTC.

The chain employs TRBV3-1 and TRBJ2-7, with TRBD2 matching 10 bases. This CDR3 has 16 amino acids. Looked up from germline, CDR1 is LGHDT and CDR2 is YNNKEL (reference sequence). Trimming cost V 4 bases and J 0 bases; bases outside gene matches: 6. As DNA, the CDR3 is TGTGCCAGCAGCCCGGCGACTAGCGGGCCCTCCTACGAGCAGTACTTC. Amino acids: CASSPATSGPSYEQYF.

This clonotype was counted only a few times. The chain has TRBV10-3 and TRBJ1-5; D gene unclear. The CDR3 length is 15 residues. Germline V CDR1 and CDR2: ENHRY, SYGVKD. The ends were cut back, 2 bases at V and 0 bases at J, with 8 bases in the middle. The CDR3 sequence is CAISEGDNSNQPQHF. The DNA for the CDR3 is TGTGCCATCAGTGAGGGTGACAATAGCAATCAGCCCCAGCATTTT.

This clonotype was counted a few times. This chain joins TRBV7-2 and TRBJ2-7; TRBD2 matches 9 bases. The DNA end lines up better with TRBJ2-5; the J call may be wrong. CDR3 size: 15 residues. CDR1 and CDR2 from the germline V gene are SGHTA and FQGNSA. In nucleotides, the CDR3 is TGTGCCAGCAGCTTAGCCTTAGCGGGGGTCGAGACCCAGTACTTC. Its protein is CASSLALAGVETQYF.

The chain joins TRBV27 to TRBJ2-2; D is unresolved. The V and J ends lost 4 bases and 2 bases respectively, with 8 bases between them. This CDR3 has 14 amino acids. In germline, CDR1 is MNHEY, CDR2 SMNVEV (reference sequence). The CDR3, as DNA: TGTGCCAGCAGTTCGCAGCCCAACACCGGGGAGCTGTTTTTT. Translated: CASSSQPNTGELFF.

The V call is TRBV27, the J call TRBJ1-4; D gene ambiguous. Germline CDR1 reads MNHEY; CDR2 reads SMNVEV (reference sequence). CDR3 size: 12 residues. V lost 3 bases to trimming and J lost 7 bases, with 6 bases between them. The CDR3 DNA follows: TGTGCCAGCAGTTTCTGGGGTGAAAAACTGTTTTTT. Encoded protein: CASSFWGEKLFF.

V usage is TRBV5-1 and J usage is TRBJ1-2; the D is unclear. CDR3 length: 14 residues. Deletions cut 0 bases from V and 6 bases from J, with 12 bases between. Looked up from germline, CDR1 is SGHRS and CDR2 is YFSETQ. The CDR3 nucleotides read TGCGCCAGCAGCTTGGCAATGGACGGGCATGGCTACACCTTC. This encodes CASSLAMDGHGYTF.

The chain is built from TRBV19 and TRBJ1-6, with TRBD1 matching 8 bases. Trimming took 9 bases from V and 0 from J; bases not matched to a gene: 4. Looked up from germline, CDR1 is LNHDA and CDR2 is SQIVND (reference sequence). The CDR3 has 15 residues. CDR3 loop: CASRTGSSYNSPLHF. DNA of the CDR3: TGTGCCAGCCGGACAGGGAGCTCCTATAATTCACCCCTCCACTTT.

This clonotype was detected a few times. The chain joins TRBV12-3 or TRBV12-4 to TRBJ1-5; no firm D call. Between the trimmed V and J ends, which lost 7 bases and 0 bases, there was a span of 13 bases. The CDR3 is made up of 15 amino acids. The CDR3 bases are TGTGCCAGCACCCCGGGCCCCGATAGCAATCAGCCCCAGCATTTT. Its protein is CASTPGPDSNQPQHF.

DNA for the CDR3: TGTGCCAGCAGGCCAACTAGCGCCGGGGAGCTGTTTTTT. As protein: CASRPTSAGELFF. This chain joins TRBV12-3 or TRBV12-4 and TRBJ2-2; 7 bases agree with TRBD2. The CDR3 length is 13 residues. V was pared by 6 bases and J by 6 bases, with 4 bases of the junction left unmatched.

The chain joins TRBV4-2 to TRBJ1-6, with 9 bases lining up with TRBD1. The CDR3 totals 16 residues. V shed 3 bases and J 7 bases; nucleotides not matched to a gene: 7. The germline V gene has CDR1 LGHNA and CDR2 YNFKEQ. The CDR3 DNA sequence: TGTGCCAGCAGCCACTTCTCGGGACAGGGAAATTCACCCCTCCACTTT. Translating gives CASSHFSGQGNSPLHF.

The chain joins TRBV4-1 to TRBJ2-5; 8 bases are shared with TRBD2. V lost 3 bases to trimming and J lost 5 bases; unmatched junction nucleotides: 11. Germline CDR1 MGHRA, CDR2 YSYEKL. The CDR3 contains 16 residues. The CDR3 protein is CASSQHGGAGLETQYF. The DNA for the CDR3 is TGCGCCAGCAGCCAGCACGGGGGGGCGGGTCTGGAGACCCAGTACTTC.